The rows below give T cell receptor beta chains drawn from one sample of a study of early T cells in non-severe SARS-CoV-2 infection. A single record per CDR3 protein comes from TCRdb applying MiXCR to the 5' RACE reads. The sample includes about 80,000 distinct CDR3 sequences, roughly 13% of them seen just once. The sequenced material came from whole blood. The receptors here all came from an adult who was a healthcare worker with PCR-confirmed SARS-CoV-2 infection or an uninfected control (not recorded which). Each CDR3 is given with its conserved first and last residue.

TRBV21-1,CASIPRDGYTF
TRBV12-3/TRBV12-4,CASSPGLAGGHHEQFF
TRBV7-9,CASSPIRKREGSEDEQFF
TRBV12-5,CASGSILAGAIDEQFF
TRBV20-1,CSAFQEFYEQYF
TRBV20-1,CSAPGGPETQYF
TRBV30,CAWSVQGNQPQHF
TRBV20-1,CSAGGLGGYEQYF
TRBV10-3,CAISESMGSYEQYF
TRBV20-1,CSARDLALSYNEQFF
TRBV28,CASSSVLIYGYTF
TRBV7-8,CASSLQRVFYNEQFF
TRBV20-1,CSAPNSYNEQFF
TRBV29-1,CSVAEGTNYGYTF
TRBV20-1,CSAREGWSSYNSPLHF
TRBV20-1,CSAPGQGYYEQYF
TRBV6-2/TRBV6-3,CASSYEPGAYEQYF
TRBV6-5,CASSYLAGPYEQYF
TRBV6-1,CASRKAATDYGYTF
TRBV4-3,CASSQAGGRPYEQYF
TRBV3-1,CASSQATGPFRKNIQYF
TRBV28,CASSQYNEQFF
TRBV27,CASSPISSYNEQFF
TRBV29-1,CSVATSETDLSYEQYF
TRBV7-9,CASSRPGLAGVYTGELFF
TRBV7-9,CASSADLGSPLHF
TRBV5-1,CASSLRMGTEAFF
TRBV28,CASTGGGGQETQYF
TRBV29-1,CSVEAGTGNTIYF
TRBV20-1,CSASPHAGATYEQYF
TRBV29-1,CSVLQGLNTEAFF
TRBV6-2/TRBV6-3,CASEGQNNEQFF
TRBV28,CASSLSGTSGRNEQFF
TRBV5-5,CASSLAPGNNEQFF
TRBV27,CASSFLQNTEAFF
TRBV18,CASSPDRAHQPQHF
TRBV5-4,CASSLGWQGGGNEQYF
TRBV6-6,CASSPTRRGYEKLYGYTF
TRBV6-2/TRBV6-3,CASSYARASQGIGTEAFF
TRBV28,CASSLGPFGTGVRDPYSNQPQHF
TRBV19,CASSLSSGTQYF
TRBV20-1,CSAGGTDLLNTEAFF
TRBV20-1,CSASLSAASSYNEQFF
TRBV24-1,CATSDQGSNEQYF
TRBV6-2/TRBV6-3,CASSETVGRSNSPLHF
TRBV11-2,CASSLGGLAGETQYF
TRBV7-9,CASRVQPGAGNTIYF